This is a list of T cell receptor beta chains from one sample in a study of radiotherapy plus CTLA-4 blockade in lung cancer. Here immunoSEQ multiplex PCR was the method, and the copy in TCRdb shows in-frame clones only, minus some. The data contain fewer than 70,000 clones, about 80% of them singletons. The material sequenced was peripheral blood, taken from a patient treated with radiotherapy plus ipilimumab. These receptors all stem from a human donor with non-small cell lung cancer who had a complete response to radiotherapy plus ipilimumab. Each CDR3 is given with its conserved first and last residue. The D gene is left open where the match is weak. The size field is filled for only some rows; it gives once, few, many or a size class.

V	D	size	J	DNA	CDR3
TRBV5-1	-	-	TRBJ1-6	TGCGCCAGCAGCCAAGACATACGCCAGTCACCCCTCCACTTT	CASSQDIRQSPLHF
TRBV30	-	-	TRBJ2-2	TGTGCCTGGAAACCACAGCGAACCGGGGAGCTGTTTTTT	CAWKPQRTGELFF
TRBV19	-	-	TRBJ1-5	TGTGCCAGTAGTTTGGGCACGTATAATCAGCCCCAGCATTTT	CASSLGTYNQPQHF
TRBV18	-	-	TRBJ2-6	TGTGCCAGCTCACCACGCCGAGAGGGGTTCTCTGGGGCCAACGTCCTGACTTTC	CASSPRREGFSGANVLTF
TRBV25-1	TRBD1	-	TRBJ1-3	TGTGCCAGCATGAAAGGACAGGGGGCTTCTGGAAACACCATATATTTT	CASMKGQGASGNTIYF
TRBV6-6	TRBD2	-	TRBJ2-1	TGTGCCAGCAGTGACCCTAGCGGGGGGGCTATTGAGCAGTTCTTC	CASSDPSGGAIEQFF
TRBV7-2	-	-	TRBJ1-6	TGTGCCAGCAGCCAACGACACGGGGGTCGCCGCTATCGGAATTCACCCCTCCACTTT	CASSQRHGGRRYRNSPLHF
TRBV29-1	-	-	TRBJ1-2	TGCAGCGTTGAATCTATCTTTGGCTACACCTTC	CSVESIFGYTF
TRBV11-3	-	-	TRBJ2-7	TGTGCCAGCAGCCGCTCAGGGGCCACCTACGAGCAGTACTTC	CASSRSGATYEQYF
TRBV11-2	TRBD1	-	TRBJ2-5	TGTGCCAGCAGCTCGGACAGGGGGCTCGGGGAGACCCAGTACTTC	CASSSDRGLGETQYF
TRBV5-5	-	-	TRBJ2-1	TGTGCCAGCAGCTTCCTAGGGGACCGGGGGAATGAGCAGTTCTTC	CASSFLGDRGNEQFF
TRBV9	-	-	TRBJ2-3	TGTGCCAGCAGCGTAGCTGCAGGCCGTAGCACAGATACGCAGTATTTT	CASSVAAGRSTDTQYF
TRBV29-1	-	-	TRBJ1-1	TGCAGCGTTGAAGATCATACCAGGAGCTTCACTGAAGCTTTCTTT	CSVEDHTRSFTEAFF
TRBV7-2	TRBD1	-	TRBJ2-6	TGTGCCAGCAGCCGGACAGGGTCCGGGGCCAACGTCCTGACTTTC	CASSRTGSGANVLTF
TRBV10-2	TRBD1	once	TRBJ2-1	TGCGCCAGCAGACTTGCCGGACAGGGGTTGGAAGGGGAGTTCTTC	CASRLAGQGLEGEFF
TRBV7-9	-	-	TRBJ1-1	TGTGCCAGCAGCTTAGGGGGCAGCTGGAACACTGAAGCTTTCTTT	CASSLGGSWNTEAFF
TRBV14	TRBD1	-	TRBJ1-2	TGTGCCAGCAGCCAGACACGAGGACAGGGGCGGTTCAACTATGGCTACACCTTC	CASSQTRGQGRFNYGYTF
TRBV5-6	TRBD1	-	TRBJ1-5	TGTGCCAGCAGCTTCGGACAGGCAGATCAGCCCCAGCATTTT	CASSFGQADQPQHF
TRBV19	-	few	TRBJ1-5	TGTGCCAGTAGTATAATGGGTCCGAGCAATCAGCCCCAGCATTTT	CASSIMGPSNQPQHF
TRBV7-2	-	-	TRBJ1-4	TGTGCCAGCAGCCTGGGGGCACCGACGAAACTGTTTTTT	CASSLGAPTKLFF
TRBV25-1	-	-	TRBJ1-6	TGTGCCAGCAGTGAGGGGGAGGATTATAATTCACCCCTCCACTTT	CASSEGEDYNSPLHF
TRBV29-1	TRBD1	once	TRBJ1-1	TGCAGCCCCCTACGGACAGGGGGGAACACTGAAGCTTTCTTT	CSPLRTGGNTEAFF
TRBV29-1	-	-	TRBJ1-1	TGCAGCGTTGGGGACACCGGCTCCCCGAACACTGAAGCTTTCTTT	CSVGDTGSPNTEAFF
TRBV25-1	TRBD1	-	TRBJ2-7	TGTGCCAGCAGTGAATCGAGGACAGGGAGTTCCTACGAGCAGTACTTC	CASSESRTGSSYEQYF
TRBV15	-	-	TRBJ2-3	TGTGCCACCAGCAGAGATGCAGGCATCACAGATACGCAGTATTTT	CATSRDAGITDTQYF
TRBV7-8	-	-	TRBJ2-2	TGTGCCAGCAGCTTATCTCGCCTATACGCGAACACCGGGGAGCTGTTTTTT	CASSLSRLYANTGELFF
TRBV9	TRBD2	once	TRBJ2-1	TGTGCCAGCAGCCCGACTAGCGGGAGGGCCGGAGAGCAGTTCTTC	CASSPTSGRAGEQFF
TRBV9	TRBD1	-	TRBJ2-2	TGTGCCAGCAGCGTAGCCAGGACAGGTGCGACCGGGGAGCTGTTTTTT	CASSVARTGATGELFF
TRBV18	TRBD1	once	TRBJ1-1	TGTGCCAGCTCACCACGGATTGTCAGGGGGCCCACTGAAGCTTTCTTT	CASSPRIVRGPTEAFF
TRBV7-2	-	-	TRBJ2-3	TGTGCCAGCAGCCCCCGCCCAGATACGCAGTATTTT	CASSPRPDTQYF
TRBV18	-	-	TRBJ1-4	TGTGCCAGCTCACGGGACGGAGGGAATGAAAAACTGTTTTTT	CASSRDGGNEKLFF
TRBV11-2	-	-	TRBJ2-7	TGTGCCAGCAGCCTAATACAGGGACTTCGGACCGAGCAGTACTTC	CASSLIQGLRTEQYF
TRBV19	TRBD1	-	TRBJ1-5	TGTGCCAGTAGTACCGGACAGGGACTGAATCAGCCCCAGCATTTT	CASSTGQGLNQPQHF
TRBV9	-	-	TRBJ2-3	TGTGCCAGCAGCGTAGGTAGTTTTCCCGCAGATACGCAGTATTTT	CASSVGSFPADTQYF
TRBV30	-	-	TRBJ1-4	TGTGCCTGGAGCCTACAGGGAAGGGAAAAACTGTTTTTT	CAWSLQGREKLFF
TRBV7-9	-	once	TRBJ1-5	TGTGCCAGCAGCTCTTTTACGGGATTGAATAGCAATCAGCCCCAGCATTTT	CASSSFTGLNSNQPQHF
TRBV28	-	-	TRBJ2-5	TGTGCCAGCAGTTTCGGGTCAGGGCAAGAGACCCAGTACTTC	CASSFGSGQETQYF
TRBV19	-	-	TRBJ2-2	TGTGCCAGTAGTTCCTCGACAGGGAACACCGGGGAGCTGTTTTTT	CASSSSTGNTGELFF
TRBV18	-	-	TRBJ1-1	TGTGCCAGCTCACCAGACCGGGCGGCGAACACTGAAGCTTTCTTT	CASSPDRAANTEAFF
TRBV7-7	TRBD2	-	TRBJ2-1	TGTGCTAGCAGCCTACGAGTAGCGGGTAGCTCCTACAATGAGCAGTTCTTC	CASSLRVAGSSYNEQFF
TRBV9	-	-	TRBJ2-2	TGTGCCAGCAGCGTGGAGGGTGAGAACACCGGGGAGCTGTTTTTT	CASSVEGENTGELFF
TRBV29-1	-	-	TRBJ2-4	TGCAGCGTTTCAACTCCGATAGCAGCTAAAAACATTCAGTACTTC	CSVSTPIAAKNIQYF